The clone carrying this TCR beta chain was seen only a few times. Its antigen is not identified. This specimen belongs to a study of regulatory T cells in long-lasting Graves disease. Study results and caveats: Newly diagnosed patients shared about 950 public clonotypes; persistent patients shared approximately 2,700.

In building TCR beta libraries, iRepertoire HTBI primers were used together with Arm-PCR of CDR3 regions. TCRdb re-called the multiplex PCR reads with MiXCR, one entry per CDR3 protein. This table holds about 520,000 distinct CDR3 sequences, around 12% found once. Germline-derived CDR1 and CDR2 are LNHDA and SQIVND (reference sequence). The CDR3 is 14 amino acids. V was pared by 7 bases and J by 4 bases, with 16 bases between. Stated time point: newly diagnosed GD, antithyroid drugs for less than 3 months. From RNA extracted from PBMCs, the TCR library was made. The same data also contributed to another study, on T cells in Graves' hyperthyroidism and ophthalmopathy. From that study: Most thyroid-expanded clonotypes above 0.001 were also found in blood.

Source: peripheral blood mononuclear cells (PBMCs), taken at new diagnosis, from a patient treated with antithyroid drugs. The rearrangement joins TRBV19 to TRBJ1-2, with no clear D. This clonotype originated in a woman in her twenties or thirties with Graves disease. The CDR3 sequence: CASNPTAIAYGYTF. CDR3 coding DNA: TGTGCCAGTAATCCCACGGCAATTGCCTATGGCTACACCTTC.